The 15 T cell receptor gamma chains in this list originate from one sample, sequenced in a study of Vδ1+ human thymocytes. No antigen has been identified for these receptors. The template was reverse-transcribed extracted RNA. CDR3 amplicons came from multiplex PCR with pooled V-gene forward and constant-region reverse primers. TCRdb reanalysed the multiplex PCR reads via CATT. The data contain approximately 20,000 gamma-chain clones, roughly 15% of them singletons. Whole-study results and caveats: Thymic TRG and TRD repertoires appeared highly polyclonal, with Gaussian CDR3 length distributions.

What was sequenced was Vdelta1+ gamma-delta thymocytes from the thymus. Documented subset: FACS-sorted CD3+ TCRalphabeta- TCRVdelta1+ TCRVdelta2- thymocytes. The receptor source for this set is a child under two years old who had congenital heart surgery.

The chain employs TRGV4 and TRGJ1 or TRGJ2. This CDR3 spans 11 amino acids. Trimming took 6 bases from V and 6 from J; bases not matched to a gene: 5. Germline CDR1 is EGSTGY and CDR2 is YDSYTSSV. The CDR3 nucleotides read TGTGCCACCTGGAGGCGTTATAAGAAACTCTTT. Translation gives CATWRRYKKLF.

The J gene is TRGJ1 or TRGJ2, the V gene TRGV4. Trimming cost V 6 bases and J 3 bases; bases outside gene matches: 5. Germline-derived CDR1 and CDR2 are EGSTGY and YDSYTSSV. CDR3 length equals 12 residues. CDR3 residues: CATWKLYYKKLF. The CDR3 DNA follows: TGTGCCACCTGGAAACTTTATTATAAGAAACTCTTT.

The V gene was identified as TRGV4, while no J gene was called. CDR3 size: 13 residues. Germline assignment: CDR1 EGSTGY and CDR2 YDSYTSSV. The CDR3 reads CATWDRAPWGYTF. The CDR3 DNA reads TGTGCCACCTGGGATAGGGCCCCGTGGGGCTACACCTTC.

This clone showed up just a few times. The chain has TRGV9 and TRGJ1 or TRGJ2. This CDR3 has 13 residues. Germline CDR1 and CDR2: GITISATS and ISYDGTV (reference sequence). J lost 4 bases, V lost 3 bases, and 6 bases had no gene match. CDR3 nucleotides: TGTGCCTTGTGGGAGCCCCTATATTATAAGAAACTCTTT. Protein sequence: CALWEPLYYKKLF.

This chain joins TRGV2 and TRGJP1. The CDR3 contains 16 residues. The trim removed 0 bases at V and 4 bases at J, leaving 8 bases unmatched. CDR1 and CDR2 (germline): EGSNGY, YDSYNSKV. The CDR3 here is CATWDGPRGTGWFKIF. CDR3 nucleotide sequence: TGTGCCACCTGGGACGGGCCGCGGGGCACTGGTTGGTTCAAGATATTT.

This chain joins TRGV3 and TRGJ1 or TRGJ2. This CDR3 has 12 residues. The germline gives CDR1 VTNTFY, CDR2 YDVSTARD (reference sequence). The V and J ends lost 6 bases and 3 bases, in that order; junction bases with no gene match: 5. CDR3 sequence: CATWWAYYKKLF. The CDR3 region has the DNA TGTGCCACCTGGTGGGCTTATTATAAGAAACTCTTT.

The gene calls are TRGV9 and TRGJ1 or TRGJ2. V trimming: 9 bases; J trimming: 3 bases; junction bases outside the gene matches: 8. Germline V gene data show CDR1 as GITISATS and CDR2 as ISYDGTV (reference sequence). This CDR3 comprises 12 residues. The CDR3 here is CALGRPYYKKLF. CDR3 in DNA: TGTGCCTTGGGGCGGCCTTATTATAAGAAACTCTTT.

This clone is deemed medium-sized (0.01 to 0.1%). The V call is TRGV9, the J call TRGJ1 or TRGJ2. Germline values: CDR1 GITISATS, CDR2 ISYDGTV (reference sequence). After removal of 4 bases from V and 7 bases from J, the junction contained 7 bases not matched to a gene. This CDR3 comprises 12 residues. The CDR3: CALWDRGYKKLF. In nucleotides, the CDR3 is TGTGCCTTGTGGGACCGAGGGTATAAGAAACTCTTT.

As for this clone: A much more abundant neighbour one base away suggests this may be a read error. Other DNA sequences within the sample encode an identical CDR3. The genes are TRGV9 and TRGJP. Germline V CDR1 and CDR2: GITISATS, ISYDGTV (reference sequence). This CDR3 comprises 14 residues. The CDR3 loop reads CAPTQELGKKIKVF. The CDR3 DNA reads as TGTGCTCCGACGCAAGAGTTGGGCAAAAAAATCAAGGTATTT.

The chain recombines TRGV9 with TRGJ1 or TRGJ2. This CDR3 region has 15 residues. CDR1 is GITISATS and CDR2 is ISYDGTV in the germline V gene (reference sequence). V was pared by 1 base and J by 5 bases, with 11 bases of the junction left unmatched. DNA for the CDR3: TGTGCCTTGTGGGAGGTCATACGGAGAGATTATAAGAAACTCTTT. It codes for CALWEVIRRDYKKLF.

This rearrangement joins TRGV3 to TRGJ1 or TRGJ2. The CDR3 length is 14 residues. Germline values: CDR1 VTNTFY, CDR2 YDVSTARD (reference sequence). V was clipped by 3 bases and J by 6 bases; unmatched bases: 11. The CDR3 DNA reads TGTGCCACCTGGGACCCCCGGGTCGGTTATAAGAAACTCTTT. This translates into CATWDPRVGYKKLF.

This clone was found a few times. The gene calls are TRGV9 and TRGJ1 or TRGJ2. Germline loops: CDR1 GITISATS, CDR2 ISYDGTV (reference sequence). CDR3 length equals 10 residues. The junction had 8 bases not matched to a gene; V was cut back by 10 bases and J by 8 bases. CDR3 nucleotide sequence: TGTGCCTTTCCCCCGAATAAGAAACTCTTT. Translated: CAFPPNKKLF.

This rearrangement joins TRGV4 to TRGJP1. Looked up from germline, CDR1 is EGSTGY and CDR2 is YDSYTSSV. The CDR3 contains 14 residues. The V segment lost 4 bases and the J segment 8 bases; nucleotides outside the gene matches: 10. The CDR3 protein is CATWEGGVGWFKIF. CDR3 nucleotide sequence: TGTGCCACCTGGGAAGGGGGGGTAGGTTGGTTCAAGATATTT.

This clone has more than one count but fewer than ten. The chain has TRGV8 and TRGJP2. The CDR3 consists of 17 residues. V trimming: 6 bases; J trimming: 1 base; junction bases outside the gene matches: 14. In germline, CDR1 is VENAVY, CDR2 YDSYNSRV. This CDR3 is CATWHPRDSSSDWIKTF. In DNA form, the CDR3 reads TGTGCCACCTGGCACCCCAGGGATAGTAGTAGTGATTGGATCAAGACGTTT.

The chain links TRGV2 to TRGJ1 or TRGJ2. The CDR3 sequence is 12 residues long. V was pared by 3 bases and J by 9 bases, with 8 bases of the junction left unmatched. Germline V lookup: CDR1 EGSNGY, CDR2 YDSYNSKV. CDR3 sequence (DNA): TGTGCCACCTGGGACCCAGGGGCTAAGAAACTCTTT. This sequence encodes CATWDPGAKKLF.